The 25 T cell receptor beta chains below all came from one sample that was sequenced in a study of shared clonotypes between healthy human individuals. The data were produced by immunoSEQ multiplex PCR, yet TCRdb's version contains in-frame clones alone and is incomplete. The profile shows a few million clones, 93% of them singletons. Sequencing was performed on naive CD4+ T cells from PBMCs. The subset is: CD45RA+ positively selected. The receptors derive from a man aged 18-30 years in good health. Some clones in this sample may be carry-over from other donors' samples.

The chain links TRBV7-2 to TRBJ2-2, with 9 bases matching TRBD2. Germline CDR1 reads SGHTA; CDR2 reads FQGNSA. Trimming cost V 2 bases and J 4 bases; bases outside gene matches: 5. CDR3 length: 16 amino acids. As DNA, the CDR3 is TGTGCCAGCAGCTTAAGGAGACTAGCGGCCACCGGGGAGCTGTTTTTT. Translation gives CASSLRRLAATGELFF. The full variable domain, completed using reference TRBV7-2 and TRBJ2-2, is GAGVSQSPSNKVTEKGKDVELRCDPISGHTALYWYRQSLGQGLEFLIYFQGNSAPDKSGLPSDRFSAERTGGSVSTLTIQRTQQEDSAVYLCASSLRRLAATGELFFGEGSRLTVL.

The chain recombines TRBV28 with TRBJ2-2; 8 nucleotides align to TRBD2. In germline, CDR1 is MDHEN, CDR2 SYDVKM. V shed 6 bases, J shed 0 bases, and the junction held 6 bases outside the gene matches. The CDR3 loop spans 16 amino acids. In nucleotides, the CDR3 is TGTGCCAGCAGGGGCTGGCGGGAGGCGAACACCGGGGAGCTGTTTTTT. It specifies CASRGWREANTGELFF.

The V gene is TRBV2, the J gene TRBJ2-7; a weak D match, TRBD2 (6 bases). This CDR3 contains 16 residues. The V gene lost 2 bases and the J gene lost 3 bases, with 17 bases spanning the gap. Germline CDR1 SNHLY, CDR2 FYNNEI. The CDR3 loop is CASSETPSGGGYEQYF. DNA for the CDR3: TGTGCCAGCAGTGAAACCCCCTCCGGGGGTGGCTACGAGCAGTACTTC.

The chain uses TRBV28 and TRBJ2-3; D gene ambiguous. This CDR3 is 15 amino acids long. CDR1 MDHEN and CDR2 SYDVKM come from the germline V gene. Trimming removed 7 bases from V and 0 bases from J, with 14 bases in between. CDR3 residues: CASNRPGLSTDTQYF. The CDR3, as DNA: TGTGCCAGCAACAGACCCGGGCTCAGCACAGATACGCAGTATTTT.

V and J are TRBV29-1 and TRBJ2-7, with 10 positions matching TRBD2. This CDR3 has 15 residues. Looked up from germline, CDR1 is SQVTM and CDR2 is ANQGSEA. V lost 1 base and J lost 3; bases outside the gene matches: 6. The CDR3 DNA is TGCAGCGTTGAAGCTCGATCTAGCGGGAGCTACGAGCAGTACTTC. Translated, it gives CSVEARSSGSYEQYF.

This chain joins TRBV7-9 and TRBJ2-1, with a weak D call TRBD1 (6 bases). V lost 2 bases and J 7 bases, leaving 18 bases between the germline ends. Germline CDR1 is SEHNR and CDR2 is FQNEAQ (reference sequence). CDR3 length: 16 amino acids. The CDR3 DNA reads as TGTGCCAGCAGCTTACTAAAAGGGGGAATCGGGAATGAGCAGTTCTTC. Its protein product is CASSLLKGGIGNEQFF.

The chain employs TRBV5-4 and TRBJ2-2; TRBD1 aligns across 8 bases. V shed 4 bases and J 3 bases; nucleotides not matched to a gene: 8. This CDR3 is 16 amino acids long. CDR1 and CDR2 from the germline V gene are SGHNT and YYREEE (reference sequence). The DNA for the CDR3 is TGTGCCAGCAGCATACGGACAGGGCCTTACACCGGGGAGCTGTTTTTT. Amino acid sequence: CASSIRTGPYTGELFF.

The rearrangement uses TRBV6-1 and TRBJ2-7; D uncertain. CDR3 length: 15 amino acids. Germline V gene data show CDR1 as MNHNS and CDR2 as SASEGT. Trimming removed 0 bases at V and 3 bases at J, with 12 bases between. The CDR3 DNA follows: TGTGCCAGCAGTGAAGCCGGACCGAAGAGCTACGAGCAGTACTTC. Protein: CASSEAGPKSYEQYF.

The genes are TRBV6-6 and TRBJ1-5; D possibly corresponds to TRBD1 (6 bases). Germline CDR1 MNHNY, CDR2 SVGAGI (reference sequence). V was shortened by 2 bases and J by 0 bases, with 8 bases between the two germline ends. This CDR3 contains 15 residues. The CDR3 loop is CASSYGQYSNQPQHF. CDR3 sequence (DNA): TGTGCCAGCAGTTACGGACAGTATAGCAATCAGCCCCAGCATTTT.

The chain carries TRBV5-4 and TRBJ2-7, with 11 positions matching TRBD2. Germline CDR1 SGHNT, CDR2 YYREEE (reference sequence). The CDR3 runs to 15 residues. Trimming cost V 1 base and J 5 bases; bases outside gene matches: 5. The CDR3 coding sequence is TGTGCCAGCAGCTTGATAGCGGGAGGGCCCCACGAGCAGTACTTC. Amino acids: CASSLIAGGPHEQYF. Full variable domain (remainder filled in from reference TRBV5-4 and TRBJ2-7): ETGVTQSPTHLIKTRGQQVTLRCSSQSGHNTVSWYQQALGQGPQFIFQYYREEENGRGNFPPRFSGLQFPNYSSELNVNALELDDSALYLCASSLIAGGPHEQYFGPGTRLTVT.

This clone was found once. CDR3 bases: TGTGCCAGTAACTCAGGGGCGGGAAACGAGCAGTACTTC. It translates to CASNSGAGNEQYF. The chain uses TRBV19 and TRBJ2-7; D is perhaps TRBD1 or TRBD2 (6 bases each). The CDR3 contains 13 residues. Per germline, CDR1 LNHDA and CDR2 SQIVND (reference sequence). The germline V and J ends were trimmed by 7 bases and 5 bases, with 15 bases remaining between them.

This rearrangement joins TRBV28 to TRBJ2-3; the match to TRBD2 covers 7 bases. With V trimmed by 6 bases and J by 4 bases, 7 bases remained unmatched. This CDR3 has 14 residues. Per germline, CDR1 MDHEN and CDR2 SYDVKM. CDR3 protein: CASRLGRGADTQYF. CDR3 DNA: TGTGCCAGCAGACTGGGGAGGGGTGCAGATACGCAGTATTTT.

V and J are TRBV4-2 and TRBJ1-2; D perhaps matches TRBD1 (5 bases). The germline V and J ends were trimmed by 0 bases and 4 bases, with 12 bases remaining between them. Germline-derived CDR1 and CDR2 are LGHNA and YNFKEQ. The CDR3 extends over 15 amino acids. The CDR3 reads CASSQDAGGGYGYTF. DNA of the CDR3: TGTGCCAGCAGCCAAGATGCGGGGGGTGGCTATGGCTACACCTTC.

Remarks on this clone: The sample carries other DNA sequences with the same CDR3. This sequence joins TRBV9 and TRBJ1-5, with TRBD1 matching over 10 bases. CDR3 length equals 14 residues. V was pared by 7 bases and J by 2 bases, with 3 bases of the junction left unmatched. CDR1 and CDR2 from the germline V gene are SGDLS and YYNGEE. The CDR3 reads CASSGTGGNQPQHF. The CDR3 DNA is TGTGCCAGCTCCGGGACAGGGGGCAATCAGCCCCAGCATTTT.

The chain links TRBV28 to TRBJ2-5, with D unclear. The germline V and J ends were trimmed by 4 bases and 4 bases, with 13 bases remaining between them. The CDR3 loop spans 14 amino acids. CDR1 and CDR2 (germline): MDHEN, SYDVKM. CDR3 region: CASSSPSRAETQYF. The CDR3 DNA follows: TGTGCCAGCAGTTCCCCGTCCCGAGCAGAGACCCAGTACTTC. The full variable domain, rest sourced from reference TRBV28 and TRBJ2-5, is DVKVTQSSRYLVKRTGEKVFLECVQDMDHENMFWYRQDPGLGLRLIYFSYDVKMKEKGDIPEGYSVSREKKERFSLILESASTNQTSMYLCASSSPSRAETQYFGPGTRLLVL.

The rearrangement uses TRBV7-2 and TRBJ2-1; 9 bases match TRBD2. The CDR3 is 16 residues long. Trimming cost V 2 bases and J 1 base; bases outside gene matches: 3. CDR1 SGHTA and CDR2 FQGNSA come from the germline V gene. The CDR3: CASSLWTSASYNEQFF. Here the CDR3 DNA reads TGTGCCAGCAGCTTATGGACTAGCGCTTCCTACAATGAGCAGTTCTTC.

CDR3 region: CASSLALAGGNTIYF. For the CDR3, the DNA is TGCGCCAGCAGCTTGGCTTTGGCGGGTGGAAACACCATATATTTT. The chain joins TRBV5-1 to TRBJ1-3; no reliable D call. V lost 0 bases, J lost 3 bases, and 10 bases lay in between. Per the germline V gene, CDR1 is SGHRS and CDR2 is YFSETQ. There are 15 residues in the CDR3.

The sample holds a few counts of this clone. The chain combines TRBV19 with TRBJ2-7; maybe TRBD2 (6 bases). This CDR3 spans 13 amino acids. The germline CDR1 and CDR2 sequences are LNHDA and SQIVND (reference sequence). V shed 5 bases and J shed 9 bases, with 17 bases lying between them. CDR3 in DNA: TGTGCCAGTAGTTTTCGACTGGGGGAGGCGCAGTACTTC. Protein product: CASSFRLGEAQYF. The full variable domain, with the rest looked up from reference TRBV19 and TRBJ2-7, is DGGITQSPKYLFRKEGQNVTLSCEQNLNHDAMYWYRQDPGQGLRLIYYSQIVNDFQKGDIAEGYSVSREKKESFPLTVTSAQKNPTAFYLCASSFRLGEAQYFGPGTRLTVT.

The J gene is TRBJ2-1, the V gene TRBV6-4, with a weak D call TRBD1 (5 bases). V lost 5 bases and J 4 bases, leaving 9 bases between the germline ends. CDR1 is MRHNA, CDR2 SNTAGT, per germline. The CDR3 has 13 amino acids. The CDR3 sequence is CASSLDRYNEQFF. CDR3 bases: TGTGCCAGCAGTCTCGACAGATACAATGAGCAGTTCTTC.

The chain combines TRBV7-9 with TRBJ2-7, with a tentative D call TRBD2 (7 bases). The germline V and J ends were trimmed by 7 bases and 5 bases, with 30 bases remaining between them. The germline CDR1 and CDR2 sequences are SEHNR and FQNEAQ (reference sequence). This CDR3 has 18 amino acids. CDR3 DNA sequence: TGTGCCAGCAACCATTACCAGGGGCCGCGGCGGGAGTCGCACGAGCAGTACTTC. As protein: CASNHYQGPRRESHEQYF.

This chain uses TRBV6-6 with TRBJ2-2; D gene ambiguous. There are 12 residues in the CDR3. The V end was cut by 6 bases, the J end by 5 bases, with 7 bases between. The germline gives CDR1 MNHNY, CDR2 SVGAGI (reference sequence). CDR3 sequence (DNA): TGTGCCAGCAGCCGCCCGACCGGGGAGCTGTTTTTT. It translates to CASSRPTGELFF.

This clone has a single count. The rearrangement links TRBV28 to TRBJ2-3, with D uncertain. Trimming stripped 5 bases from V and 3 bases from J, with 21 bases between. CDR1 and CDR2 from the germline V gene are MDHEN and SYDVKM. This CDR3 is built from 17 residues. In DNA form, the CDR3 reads TGTGCCAGCAGTGGCCCGTCGAGCGCTCACGTGACAGATACGCAGTATTTT. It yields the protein CASSGPSSAHVTDTQYF.

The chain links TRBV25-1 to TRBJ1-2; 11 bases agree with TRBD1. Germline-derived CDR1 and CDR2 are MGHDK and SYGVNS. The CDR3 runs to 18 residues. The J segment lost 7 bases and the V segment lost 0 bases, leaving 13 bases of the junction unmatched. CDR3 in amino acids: CASSEYAAGTGGWGGYTF. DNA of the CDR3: TGTGCCAGCAGTGAATATGCGGCTGGGACAGGGGGATGGGGTGGCTACACCTTC.

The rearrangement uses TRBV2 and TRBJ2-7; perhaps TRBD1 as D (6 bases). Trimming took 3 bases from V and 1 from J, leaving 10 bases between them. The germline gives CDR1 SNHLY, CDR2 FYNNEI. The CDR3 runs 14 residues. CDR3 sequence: CASSDQGTSYEQYF. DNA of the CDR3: TGTGCCAGCAGTGATCAGGGGACATCCTACGAGCAGTACTTC.

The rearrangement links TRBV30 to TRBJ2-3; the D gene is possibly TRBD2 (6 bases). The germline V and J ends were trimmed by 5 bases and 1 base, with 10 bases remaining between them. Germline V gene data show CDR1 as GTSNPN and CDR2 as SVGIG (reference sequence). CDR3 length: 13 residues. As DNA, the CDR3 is TGTGCCTGGGAGCGGGCCGGCACAGATACGCAGTATTTT. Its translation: CAWERAGTDTQYF.